Listed here are 30 T cell receptor beta chains from one sample, sequenced in a study of shared clonotypes between healthy human individuals. Naive CD8 cells, CD45RO-negative and positively selected for CCR7, excluded terminally differentiated effector memory CD45RA+ cells. Generated by immunoSEQ multiplex PCR, the TCRdb table keeps only in-frame clones and is missing some. The table records around 2,000,000 clones, about 95% of them present only once. The sequencing input was naive CD8+ T cells sorted from blood. The origin of the receptors is a man aged 18 to 30 in good health.

This chain uses TRBV6-1 with TRBJ2-7, with D perhaps matching TRBD1 (5 bases). V was clipped by 1 base and J by 0 bases, with 22 bases between them. The CDR3 contains 19 residues. Germline V CDR1 and CDR2: MNHNS, SASEGT. DNA for the CDR3: TGTGCCAGCAGTGAAGTAAACCCCAGAATCCTAGGGGCCTCCTACGAGCAGTACTTC. Its protein is CASSEVNPRILGASYEQYF.

J is TRBJ1-1 and V is TRBV28; unclear D gene. This CDR3 has 13 amino acids. V lost 3 bases and J lost 7, with 12 bases in between. Germline-derived CDR1 and CDR2 are MDHEN and SYDVKM. The CDR3 protein is CASSFRVTDEAFF. In nucleotides, the CDR3 is TGTGCCAGCAGTTTTCGAGTTACCGATGAAGCTTTCTTT. The complete variable domain, with remaining parts taken from reference TRBV28 and TRBJ1-1, reads DVKVTQSSRYLVKRTGEKVFLECVQDMDHENMFWYRQDPGLGLRLIYFSYDVKMKEKGDIPEGYSVSREKKERFSLILESASTNQTSMYLCASSFRVTDEAFFGQGTRLTVV.

The J gene is TRBJ1-1, the V gene TRBV27; 7 bases agree with TRBD1. Unmatched junction bases numbered 7, after V lost 2 bases and J lost 4 bases. The germline V gene encodes CDR1 MNHEY and CDR2 SMNVEV (reference sequence). The CDR3 contains 15 residues. The CDR3 DNA follows: TGTGCCAGCAGTTTAACTCTACAGGGGAGCACTGAAGCTTTCTTT. Its protein product is CASSLTLQGSTEAFF.

This rearrangement joins TRBV15 to TRBJ2-2, with 9 bases aligning to TRBD2. The CDR3 is 17 amino acids. Germline CDR1 is LNHNV and CDR2 is YYDKDF (reference sequence). V was pared by 1 base and J by 1 base, with 4 bases of the junction left unmatched. CDR3 in amino acids: CATSRGGTSRNTGELFF. The CDR3 region has the DNA TGTGCCACCAGCAGAGGTGGGACTAGCAGGAACACCGGGGAGCTGTTTTTT.

The genes are TRBV10-3 and TRBJ2-2, with 13 positions matching TRBD2. Germline V gives CDR1 ENHRY, CDR2 SYGVKD. V trimming: 8 bases; J trimming: 3 bases; junction bases outside the gene matches: 9. The CDR3 spans 17 residues. CDR3 in DNA: TGTGCCATCCTGGTACTAGCGGGAGGGCCTTACACCGGGGAGCTGTTTTTT. Protein product: CAILVLAGGPYTGELFF.

The V gene is TRBV11-2, the J gene TRBJ2-5; possible D gene TRBD1, 7 bases. Germline V CDR1 and CDR2: SGHAT, FQNNGV. Deletions cut 5 bases from V and 7 bases from J, with 17 bases between. This CDR3 region has 14 residues. CDR3 region: CASSPTPQGGTQYF. CDR3 nucleotide sequence: TGTGCCAGCAGCCCGACGCCGCAGGGGGGGACCCAGTACTTC.

The gene calls are TRBV2 and TRBJ2-1; TRBD2 agrees at 14 bases. This CDR3 has 16 residues. Germline V gene data show CDR1 as SNHLY and CDR2 as FYNNEI. Trimming cost V 5 bases and J 9 bases; bases outside gene matches: 9. In DNA form, the CDR3 reads TGTGCCAGCAGTAAGGGACTAGCGGGAGTAGAGGGTGAGCAGTTCTTC. This translates into CASSKGLAGVEGEQFF.

The rearrangement joins TRBV4-3 to TRBJ1-1; TRBD1 matches at 7 bases. Germline V gene data show CDR1 as LGHNA and CDR2 as YSLEER. Trimming took 8 bases from V and 5 from J; bases not matched to a gene: 11. The CDR3 totals 14 residues. CDR3 sequence (DNA): TGCGCCAGCGGATCCGGGACAGAGGGGACTGAAGCTTTCTTT. Protein: CASGSGTEGTEAFF.

The gene calls are TRBV29-1 and TRBJ2-3; 13 bases fit TRBD2. J was trimmed by 2 bases and V by 7 bases; bases with no gene match: 9. Germline V gives CDR1 SQVTM, CDR2 ANQGSEA. This CDR3 has 16 residues. The CDR3 DNA sequence: TGCAGCGCGATATTGGGACTAGCGGGGCTCACAGATACGCAGTATTTT. Translation: CSAILGLAGLTDTQYF.

The chain employs TRBV7-8 and TRBJ1-1; D gene uncertain. V was cut by 3 bases and J by 3 bases, with 8 bases left in between. Per germline, CDR1 SGHVS and CDR2 FQNEAQ. The CDR3 has 13 residues. CDR3 nucleotides: TGTGCCAGCAGCTTCGGTAGGGACACTGAAGCTTTCTTT. It specifies CASSFGRDTEAFF.

V gene TRBV6-5 combines with J gene TRBJ2-7; either TRBD1 or TRBD2 may fit D (5 bases each). CDR3 length: 15 residues. Trimming removed 6 bases from V and 0 bases from J, with 15 bases in between. The germline gives CDR1 MNHEY, CDR2 SVGAGI. CDR3 residues: CASSPSAGSSYEQYF. In nucleotides, the CDR3 is TGTGCCAGCAGCCCCAGCGCAGGGAGCTCCTACGAGCAGTACTTC.

This clone was detected only once. The gene calls are TRBV7-6 and TRBJ2-5; 13 nucleotides agree with TRBD2. The V gene's germline CDR1 is SGHVS and CDR2 FNYEAQ. CDR3 length: 16 amino acids. With V trimmed by 10 bases and J by 2 bases, 10 bases remained unmatched. The CDR3 sequence: CATKEGTSGIQETQYF. The CDR3 DNA reads as TGTGCCACTAAGGAGGGGACTAGCGGGATACAAGAGACCCAGTACTTC.

The CDR3 sequence is CASSQGIVISYNSPLHF. The CDR3, as DNA: TGCGCCAGCAGCCAAGGAATAGTCATCTCCTATAATTCACCCCTCCACTTT. V usage is TRBV4-1 and J usage is TRBJ1-6, with D hard to call. Looked up from germline, CDR1 is MGHRA and CDR2 is YSYEKL. Deletions cut 1 base from V and 0 bases from J, with 10 bases between. The CDR3 spans 17 residues.

This clone appeared once. The chain joins TRBV5-4 to TRBJ1-2; D is unclear. V was trimmed by 0 bases and J by 0 bases, leaving 6 bases between them. Germline V lookup: CDR1 SGHNT, CDR2 YYREEE (reference sequence). This CDR3 spans 14 amino acids. The CDR3 DNA reads as TGTGCCAGCAGCTTGGATGGCTCTAACTATGGCTACACCTTC. Protein product: CASSLDGSNYGYTF. Based on the CDR3 plus reference TRBV5-4 and TRBJ1-2, the full variable domain is ETGVTQSPTHLIKTRGQQVTLRCSSQSGHNTVSWYQQALGQGPQFIFQYYREEENGRGNFPPRFSGLQFPNYSSELNVNALELDDSALYLCASSLDGSNYGYTFGSGTRLTVV.

The chain recombines TRBV5-4 with TRBJ1-2; maybe TRBD1 (6 bases). CDR3 length equals 14 residues. From germline, CDR1 is SGHNT and CDR2 YYREEE (reference sequence). V was cut by 3 bases and J by 8 bases, with 17 bases left in between. The chain's CDR3 is CASSSVSTGLGYTF. CDR3 sequence (DNA): TGTGCCAGCAGCTCGGTCTCAACAGGGTTAGGCTACACCTTC.

V usage is TRBV29-1 and J usage is TRBJ1-4; D remains ambiguous. Germline CDR1 SQVTM, CDR2 ANQGSEA. Trimming pared 7 bases from V and 5 bases from J, leaving 8 bases between. The CDR3 spans 11 residues. The DNA of the CDR3 is TGCAGCGGCCGCAGGAATGAAAAACTGTTTTTT. It specifies CSGRRNEKLFF. Full variable domain (outside the CDR3, taken from reference TRBV29-1 and TRBJ1-4): SAVISQKPSRDICQRGTSLTIQCQVDSQVTMMFWYRQQPGQSLTLIATANQGSEATYESGFVIDKFPISRPNLTFSTLTVSNMSPEDSSIYLCSGRRNEKLFFGSGTQLSVL.

The rearrangement links TRBV2 to TRBJ1-2; D is unresolved. The germline gives CDR1 SNHLY, CDR2 FYNNEI. CDR3 length: 13 residues. Trimming shortened V by 7 bases and J by 4 bases, and 13 bases separated the two germline ends. CDR3 region: CASNWEGSYGYTF. The CDR3 bases are TGTGCCAGCAACTGGGAAGGAAGCTATGGCTACACCTTC.

The V call is TRBV19, the J call TRBJ2-3; tentatively, D is TRBD1 or TRBD2 (5 bases each). V was shortened by 3 bases and J by 6 bases, with 10 bases between the two germline ends. This CDR3 region has 13 residues. Germline CDR1 and CDR2: LNHDA and SQIVND (reference sequence). The CDR3 bases are TGTGCCAGTAGTATCTCCGGGACCGATACGCAGTATTTT. Translated: CASSISGTDTQYF.

V usage is TRBV6-5 and J usage is TRBJ1-1; the D is unclear. There are 13 residues in the CDR3. The germline V gene encodes CDR1 MNHEY and CDR2 SVGAGI. The V end lost 2 bases, the J end lost 3 bases, and 7 bases lay between the germline ends. In DNA, the CDR3 is TGTGCCAGCAGTTACAGGGAGGACACTGAAGCTTTCTTT. As protein: CASSYREDTEAFF.

V is TRBV7-9 and J is TRBJ2-1; a weak D match, TRBD1 (5 bases). The germline gives CDR1 SEHNR, CDR2 FQNEAQ (reference sequence). Trimming cost V 5 bases and J 1 base, with 12 bases left between them. CDR3 size: 15 residues. CDR3: CASSDGAASYNEQFF. The CDR3 DNA is TGTGCCAGCAGCGATGGGGCGGCGTCCTACAATGAGCAGTTCTTC.

This chain connects TRBV4-3 to TRBJ2-1, with 7 bases lining up with TRBD2. CDR1 is LGHNA, CDR2 YSLEER, per germline. The CDR3 has 18 amino acids. J was trimmed by 5 bases and V by 0 bases; bases with no gene match: 13. The CDR3 nucleotides read TGCGCCAGCAGCCAAGAGGTATGGTGGGAGGGCCGGAACAATGAGCAGTTCTTC. Protein product: CASSQEVWWEGRNNEQFF.

This chain links TRBV7-2 with TRBJ2-7; either TRBD1 or TRBD2 may fit D (5 bases each). V was trimmed by 4 bases and J by 1 base, leaving 14 bases between them. The CDR3 is 15 residues long. CDR1 is SGHTA, CDR2 FQGNSA, per germline. CDR3 nucleotide sequence: TGTGCCAGCAGCTGGCCCGGGACCGCGTCCTACGAGCAGTACTTC. Its translation is CASSWPGTASYEQYF. The variable domain in full, completed from reference TRBV7-2 and TRBJ2-7, reads GAGVSQSPSNKVTEKGKDVELRCDPISGHTALYWYRQSLGQGLEFLIYFQGNSAPDKSGLPSDRFSAERTGGSVSTLTIQRTQQEDSAVYLCASSWPGTASYEQYFGPGTRLTVT.

The chain employs TRBV6-5 and TRBJ2-7; D is possibly TRBD1 (5 bases). This CDR3 is built from 14 residues. V was clipped by 8 bases and J by 4 bases, with 18 bases between them. Germline V gives CDR1 MNHEY, CDR2 SVGAGI. Written as DNA, the CDR3 is TGTGCCAGCTCGATCAGGGTCGAAGGGTACGAGCAGTACTTC. Protein sequence: CASSIRVEGYEQYF.

The CDR3 nucleotides are TGTGCCAGCAGCTACCACAAAAATGAGGGACAAAGCGAGCAGTACTTC. Translating gives CASSYHKNEGQSEQYF. The V call is TRBV7-6, the J call TRBJ2-7, with D maybe TRBD1 (6 bases). The CDR3 length is 16 residues. The germline V and J ends were trimmed by 4 bases and 6 bases, with 22 bases remaining between them. Germline lookup yields CDR1 SGHVS and CDR2 FNYEAQ.

This clone was seen once. The chain carries TRBV5-6 and TRBJ2-1; 7 nucleotides line up with TRBD2. CDR1 is SGHDT and CDR2 is YYEEEE in the germline V gene. The V gene end was trimmed by 0 bases and the J gene end by 3 bases; junction bases not matched to a gene: 0. This CDR3 is built from 14 residues. Here the CDR3 reads CASSLGDYYNEQFF. The CDR3 DNA is TGTGCCAGCAGCTTGGGGGACTACTACAATGAGCAGTTCTTC.

This clone was seen a single time. Additional DNA sequences in this sample encode the identical CDR3. The J gene is TRBJ2-7, the V gene TRBV4-3, with 11 bases that match TRBD2. This CDR3 has 14 residues. With 4 bases clipped from V and 4 bases from J, the junction kept 3 bases outside the gene matches. Germline V gene data show CDR1 as LGHNA and CDR2 as YSLEER. The CDR3: CASSLGLAGYEQYF. The CDR3 region has the DNA TGCGCCAGCAGCCTCGGACTAGCGGGTTACGAGCAGTACTTC.

The chain carries TRBV6-4 and TRBJ2-1; 9 bases match TRBD1. With 2 bases clipped from V and 7 bases from J, the junction kept 6 bases outside the gene matches. Germline V gives CDR1 MRHNA, CDR2 SNTAGT. The CDR3 is made up of 15 amino acids. This CDR3 is CASSDRTGVPNEQFF. The CDR3 DNA reads as TGTGCCAGCAGTGACCGGACAGGGGTCCCTAATGAGCAGTTCTTC.

The chain uses TRBV27 and TRBJ1-2, with D maybe TRBD1 (6 bases). The CDR3 is 11 amino acids. The V gene's germline CDR1 is MNHEY and CDR2 SMNVEV (reference sequence). The CDR3 DNA follows: TGTTCCTCCAGGGGAAACTATGGCTACACCTTC. Protein sequence: CSSRGNYGYTF.

The rearrangement links TRBV4-1 to TRBJ1-3; no clear D gene. V lost 0 bases, J lost 1 base, and 7 bases lay in between. The CDR3 is 15 residues long. Germline CDR1 MGHRA, CDR2 YSYEKL. The CDR3 DNA is TGCGCCAGCAGCCAAGATCGACCATCTGGAAACACCATATATTTT. Translating it yields CASSQDRPSGNTIYF.

The chain joins TRBV6-5 to TRBJ2-5; 8 bases agree with TRBD2. V was clipped by 2 bases and J by 14 bases; unmatched bases: 16. Germline V CDR1 and CDR2: MNHEY, SVGAGI. The CDR3 totals 15 residues. The CDR3 nucleotides read TGTGCCAGCAGTTACACCAACCCTGGATTGAGCGGGAGTTACTTC. Its protein is CASSYTNPGLSGSYF.